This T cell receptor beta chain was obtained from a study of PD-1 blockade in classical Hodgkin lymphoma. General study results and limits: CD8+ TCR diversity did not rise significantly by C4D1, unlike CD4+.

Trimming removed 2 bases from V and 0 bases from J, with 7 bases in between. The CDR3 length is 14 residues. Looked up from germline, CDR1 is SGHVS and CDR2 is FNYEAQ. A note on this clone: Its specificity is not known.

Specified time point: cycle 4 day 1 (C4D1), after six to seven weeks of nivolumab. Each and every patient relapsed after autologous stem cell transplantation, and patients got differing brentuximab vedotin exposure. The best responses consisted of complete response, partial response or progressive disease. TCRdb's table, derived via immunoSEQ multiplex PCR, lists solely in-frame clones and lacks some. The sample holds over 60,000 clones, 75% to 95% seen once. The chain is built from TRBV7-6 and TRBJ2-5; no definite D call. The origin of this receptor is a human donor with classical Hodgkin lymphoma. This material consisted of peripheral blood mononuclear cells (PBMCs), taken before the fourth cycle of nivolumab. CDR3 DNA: TGTGCCAGCAGCTTAACCCCGTACCAAGAGACCCAGTACTTC. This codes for CASSLTPYQETQYF. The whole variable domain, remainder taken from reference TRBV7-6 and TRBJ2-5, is GAGVSQSPRYKVTKRGQDVALRCDPISGHVSLYWYRQALGQGPEFLTYFNYEAQQDKSGLPNDRFSAERPEGSISTLTIQRTEQRDSAMYRCASSLTPYQETQYFGPGTRLLVL.